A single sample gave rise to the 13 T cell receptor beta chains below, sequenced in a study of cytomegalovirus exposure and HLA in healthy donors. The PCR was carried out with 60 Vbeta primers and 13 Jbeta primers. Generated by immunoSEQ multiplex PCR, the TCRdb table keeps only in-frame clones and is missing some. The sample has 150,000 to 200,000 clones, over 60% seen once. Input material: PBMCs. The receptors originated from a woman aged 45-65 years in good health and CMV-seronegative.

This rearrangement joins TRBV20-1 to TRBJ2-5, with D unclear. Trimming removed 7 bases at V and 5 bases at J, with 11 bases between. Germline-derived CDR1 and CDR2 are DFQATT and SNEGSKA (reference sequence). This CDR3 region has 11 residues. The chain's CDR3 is CSVARPETQYF. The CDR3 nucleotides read TGCAGTGTCGCCAGGCCCGAGACCCAGTACTTC.

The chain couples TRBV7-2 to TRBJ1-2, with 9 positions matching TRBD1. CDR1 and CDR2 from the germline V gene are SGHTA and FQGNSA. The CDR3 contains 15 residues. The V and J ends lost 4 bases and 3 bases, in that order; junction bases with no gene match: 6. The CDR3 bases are TGTGCCAGCAGCTGGGGACAGGGAAATGACTATGGCTACACCTTC. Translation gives CASSWGQGNDYGYTF.

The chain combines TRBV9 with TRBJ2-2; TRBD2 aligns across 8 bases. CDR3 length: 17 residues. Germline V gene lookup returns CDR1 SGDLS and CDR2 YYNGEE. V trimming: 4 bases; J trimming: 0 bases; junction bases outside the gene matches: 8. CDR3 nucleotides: TGTGCCAGCAGCCCTTGGGGTAGCGGGGCGAACACCGGGGAGCTGTTTTTT. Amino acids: CASSPWGSGANTGELFF.

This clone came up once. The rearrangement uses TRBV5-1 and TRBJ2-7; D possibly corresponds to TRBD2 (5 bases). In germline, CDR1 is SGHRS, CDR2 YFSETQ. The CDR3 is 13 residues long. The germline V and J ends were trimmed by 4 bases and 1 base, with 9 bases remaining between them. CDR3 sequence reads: CASSPEASYEQYF. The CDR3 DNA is TGCGCCAGCAGCCCGGAGGCGTCCTACGAGCAGTACTTC. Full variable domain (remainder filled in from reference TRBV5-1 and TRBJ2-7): KAGVTQTPRYLIKTRGQQVTLSCSPISGHRSVSWYQQTPGQGLQFLFEYFSETQRNKGNFPGRFSGRQFSNSRSEMNVSTLELGDSALYLCASSPEASYEQYFGPGTRLTVT.

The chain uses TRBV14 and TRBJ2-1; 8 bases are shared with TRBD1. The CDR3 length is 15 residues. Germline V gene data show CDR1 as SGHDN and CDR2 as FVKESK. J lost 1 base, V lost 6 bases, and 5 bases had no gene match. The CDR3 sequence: CASSPGGWSYNEQFF. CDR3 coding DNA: TGTGCCAGCAGTCCAGGGGGCTGGTCCTACAATGAGCAGTTCTTC.

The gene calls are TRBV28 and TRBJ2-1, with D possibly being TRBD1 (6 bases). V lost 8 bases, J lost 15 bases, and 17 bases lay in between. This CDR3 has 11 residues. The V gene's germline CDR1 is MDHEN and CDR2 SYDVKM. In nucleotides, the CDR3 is TGTGCCAGCGGACCAGGGGCCAGGAGGTTCTTC. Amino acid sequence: CASGPGARRFF. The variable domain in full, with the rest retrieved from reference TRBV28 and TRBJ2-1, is DVKVTQSSRYLVKRTGEKVFLECVQDMDHENMFWYRQDPGLGLRLIYFSYDVKMKEKGDIPEGYSVSREKKERFSLILESASTNQTSMYLCASGPGARRFFGPGTRLTVL.

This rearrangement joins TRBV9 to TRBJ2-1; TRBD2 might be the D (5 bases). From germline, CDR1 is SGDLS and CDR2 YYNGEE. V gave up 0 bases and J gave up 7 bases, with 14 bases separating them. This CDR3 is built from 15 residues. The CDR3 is CASSVVGVSGNEQFF. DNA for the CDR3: TGTGCCAGCAGCGTAGTTGGGGTATCGGGGAATGAGCAGTTCTTC.

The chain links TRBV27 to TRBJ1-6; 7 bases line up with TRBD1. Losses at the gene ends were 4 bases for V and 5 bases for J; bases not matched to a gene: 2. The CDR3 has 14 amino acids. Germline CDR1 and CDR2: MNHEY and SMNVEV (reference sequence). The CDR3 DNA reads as TGTGCCAGCAGTTCGGGACAGAATAATTCACCCCTCCACTTT. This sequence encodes CASSSGQNNSPLHF.

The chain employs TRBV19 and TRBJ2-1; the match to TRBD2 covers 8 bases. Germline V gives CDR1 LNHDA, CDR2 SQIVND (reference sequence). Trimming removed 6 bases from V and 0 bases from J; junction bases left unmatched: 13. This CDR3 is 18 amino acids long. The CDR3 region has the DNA TGTGCCAGTAGCCCTAGCGGGCCTGTATCGGGCTCCTACAATGAGCAGTTCTTC. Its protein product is CASSPSGPVSGSYNEQFF.

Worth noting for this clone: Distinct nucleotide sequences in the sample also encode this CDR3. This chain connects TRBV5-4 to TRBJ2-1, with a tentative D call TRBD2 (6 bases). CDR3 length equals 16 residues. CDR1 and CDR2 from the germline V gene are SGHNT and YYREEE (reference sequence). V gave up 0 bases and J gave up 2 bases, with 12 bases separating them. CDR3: CASSLAGGVAYNEQFF. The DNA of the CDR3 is TGTGCCAGCAGCTTGGCCGGGGGAGTCGCCTACAATGAGCAGTTCTTC.

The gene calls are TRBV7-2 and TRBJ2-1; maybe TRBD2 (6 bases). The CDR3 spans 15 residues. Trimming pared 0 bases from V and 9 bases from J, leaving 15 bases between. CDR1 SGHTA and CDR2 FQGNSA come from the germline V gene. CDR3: CASSLALSGPGEQFF. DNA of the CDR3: TGTGCCAGCAGCTTAGCGCTTAGCGGTCCGGGTGAGCAGTTCTTC.

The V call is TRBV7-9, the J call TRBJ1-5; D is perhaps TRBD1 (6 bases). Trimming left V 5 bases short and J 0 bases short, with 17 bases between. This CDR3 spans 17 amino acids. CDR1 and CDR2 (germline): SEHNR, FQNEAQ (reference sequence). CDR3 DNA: TGTGCCAGCAGCGCCGGCGGCGGACAGTATAGCAATCAGCCCCAGCATTTT. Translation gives CASSAGGGQYSNQPQHF.

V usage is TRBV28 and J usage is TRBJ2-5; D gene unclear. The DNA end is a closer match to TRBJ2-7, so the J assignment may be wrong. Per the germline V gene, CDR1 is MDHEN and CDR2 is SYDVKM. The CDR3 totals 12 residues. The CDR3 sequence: CASSPIAYEQYF. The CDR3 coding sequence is TGTGCCAGCAGTCCAATAGCCTACGAGCAGTACTTC.